The 22 T cell receptor beta chains reported below all come from one sample, sequenced in a study of early T cells in non-severe SARS-CoV-2 infection. One entry per CDR3 protein results from TCRdb running MiXCR on the 5' RACE reads. The table has 75,000 or so distinct CDR3 sequences, approximately 12% seen once. Specimen: whole blood. These TCRs come from an adult who was a healthcare worker with PCR-confirmed SARS-CoV-2 infection or an uninfected control (not recorded which).

The J gene is TRBJ2-1, the V gene TRBV4-3; a possible D gene is TRBD2 (6 bases). V was shortened by 4 bases and J by 1 base, with 20 bases between the two germline ends. The germline V gene encodes CDR1 LGHNA and CDR2 YSLEER. This CDR3 comprises 18 residues. The CDR3 DNA reads TGCGCCAGCAGCCCGGCCTACTACGGACTATCGTCCTACAATGAGCAGTTCTTC. Protein: CASSPAYYGLSSYNEQFF.

This clonotype was observed many times. The chain links TRBV11-2 to TRBJ2-1; 12 positions agree with TRBD2. The CDR3 totals 16 residues. Trimming removed 5 bases from V and 4 bases from J; junction bases left unmatched: 6. CDR1 and CDR2 (germline): SGHAT, FQNNGV. The CDR3 spells CASSRGLAGKYNEQFF. The DNA of the CDR3 is TGTGCCAGCAGCCGAGGACTAGCGGGGAAATACAATGAGCAGTTCTTC.

The chain joins TRBV7-9 to TRBJ2-7; TRBD1 aligns across 8 bases. The germline CDR1 and CDR2 sequences are SEHNR and FQNEAQ (reference sequence). CDR3 length: 16 amino acids. V gave up 5 bases and J gave up 3 bases; unmatched junction bases: 12. CDR3 sequence reads: CASSPRPQGDIYEQYF. The CDR3 DNA reads as TGTGCCAGCAGCCCACGCCCACAGGGGGACATCTACGAGCAGTACTTC.

This clonotype was counted ten times or more. This chain uses TRBV24-1 with TRBJ2-3; no clear D gene. CDR1 is KGHDR, CDR2 SFDVKD, per germline. This CDR3 contains 16 residues. The V end was cut by 3 bases, the J end by 1 base, with 13 bases between. The CDR3 loop is CATSDVTGLRTDTQYF. CDR3 bases: TGTGCCACCAGTGATGTTACCGGGCTCCGCACAGATACGCAGTATTTT.

This clonotype was picked up many times. The chain joins TRBV29-1 to TRBJ2-1, with D perhaps TRBD1 (6 bases). Germline assignment: CDR1 SQVTM and CDR2 ANQGSEA. This CDR3 is built from 11 residues. The ends were cut back, 6 bases at V and 10 bases at J, with 13 bases in the middle. The CDR3 coding sequence is TGCAGCGTAAGACCGGGACAAGAGCAGTTCTTC. Encoded protein: CSVRPGQEQFF.

V usage is TRBV7-2 and J usage is TRBJ2-3, with D uncertain. V lost 5 bases to trimming and J lost 0 bases, with 12 bases between them. CDR3 length equals 15 residues. The V gene's germline CDR1 is SGHTA and CDR2 FQGNSA. The CDR3 region is CASSQLRASTDTQYF. CDR3 DNA sequence: TGTGCCAGCAGCCAACTTAGGGCCAGCACAGATACGCAGTATTTT.

By proportion, this clonotype is medium-sized. J is TRBJ1-1 and V is TRBV7-9; no clear D. The CDR3 consists of 12 residues. The V and J ends lost 5 bases and 4 bases respectively, with 8 bases between them. The germline gives CDR1 SEHNR, CDR2 FQNEAQ (reference sequence). The CDR3 DNA sequence: TGTGCCAGCAGCCACCTTACCACTGAAGCTTTCTTT. Translating gives CASSHLTTEAFF.

This clonotype appeared a few times. The chain uses TRBV15 and TRBJ2-1, with TRBD2 matching 12 bases. The CDR3 runs to 14 residues. The germline V gene has CDR1 LNHNV and CDR2 YYDKDF (reference sequence). The trim removed 9 bases at V and 6 bases at J, leaving 6 bases unmatched. The chain's CDR3 is CATGLAGLLNEQFF. The CDR3 DNA is TGTGCCACGGGACTAGCGGGCCTGCTCAATGAGCAGTTCTTC.

This clonotype showed up just a few times. The chain recombines TRBV30 with TRBJ2-6; maybe TRBD1 (6 bases). The CDR3 consists of 14 residues. CDR1 is GTSNPN and CDR2 is SVGIG in the germline V gene (reference sequence). Deletions cut 5 bases from V and 1 base from J, with 9 bases between. Here the CDR3 DNA reads TGTGCCTGGCGTACAGGGTCTGGGGCCAACGTCCTGACTTTC. This gives the protein CAWRTGSGANVLTF.

This clonotype came up a few times. J is TRBJ1-6 and V is TRBV2; D is unresolved. The CDR3 spans 13 residues. Trimming shortened V by 1 base and J by 12 bases, and 10 bases separated the two germline ends. Germline CDR1 reads SNHLY; CDR2 reads FYNNEI. CDR3 sequence (DNA): TGTGCCAGCAGTGAAGACCCGATTCAACCCCTCCACTTT. This translates into CASSEDPIQPLHF.

In its sample, this clonotype was seen a few times. V is TRBV27 and J is TRBJ2-7; 7 nucleotides agree with TRBD2. Trimming at V came to 6 bases and at J to 3 bases, leaving 8 bases not matched to a gene. The CDR3 sequence is 14 residues long. Germline V gene lookup returns CDR1 MNHEY and CDR2 SMNVEV (reference sequence). The CDR3 DNA reads TGTGCCAGCAGCTCGGGGGAGGGCCTCTACGAGCAGTACTTC. Protein product: CASSSGEGLYEQYF.

This clonotype was detected many times. V is TRBV5-1 and J is TRBJ2-5; 8 positions agree with TRBD2. This CDR3 comprises 15 residues. Germline-derived CDR1 and CDR2 are SGHRS and YFSETQ. With 3 bases clipped from V and 1 base from J, the junction kept 5 bases outside the gene matches. In DNA, the CDR3 is TGCGCCAGCAGCTCTATAGCGGGGCTCCAAGAGACCCAGTACTTC. Amino acid sequence: CASSSIAGLQETQYF.

Ten or more counts support this clonotype. The V and J genes are TRBV6-6 and TRBJ2-1; 8 nucleotides agree with TRBD2. The V segment lost 0 bases and the J segment 2 bases; nucleotides outside the gene matches: 3. CDR1 is MNHNY and CDR2 is SVGAGI in the germline V gene (reference sequence). The CDR3 contains 16 residues. The CDR3: CASSYSRAGAYNEQFF. The CDR3 nucleotides read TGTGCCAGCAGTTACTCGAGAGCGGGGGCCTACAATGAGCAGTTCTTC.

This clonotype was observed a few times. The rearrangement joins TRBV29-1 to TRBJ2-2; D may be TRBD1 or TRBD2 (5 bases each). Germline CDR1 and CDR2: SQVTM and ANQGSEA. The CDR3 extends over 14 amino acids. V lost 4 bases and J 4 bases, leaving 13 bases between the germline ends. For the CDR3, the DNA is TGCAGCGTTGCGACAGTTCGGGGCACCGGGGAGCTGTTTTTT. This codes for CSVATVRGTGELFF.

This clonotype occurred a few times. This chain connects TRBV10-3 to TRBJ2-7; 9 nucleotides match TRBD1. Trimming removed 2 bases from V and 6 bases from J; junction bases left unmatched: 5. CDR3 length: 14 residues. CDR1 and CDR2 (germline): ENHRY, SYGVKD. The CDR3 bases are TGTGCCATCAGTGAGCGGACAGGGGACAGCGAGCAGTACTTC. Translation: CAISERTGDSEQYF.

This clonotype came up a few times. The chain couples TRBV2 to TRBJ2-7, with D maybe TRBD2 (7 bases). Trimming took 5 bases from V and 3 from J, leaving 17 bases between them. The CDR3 totals 15 residues. From germline, CDR1 is SNHLY and CDR2 FYNNEI. The CDR3 DNA follows: TGTGCCAGCAGTAGCGGGAAAACAGGGATCTACGAGCAGTACTTC. Protein: CASSSGKTGIYEQYF.

As to this clonotype: The germline gene is not matched at one end of the junction; a read error may be the cause. The chain carries TRBV2 and TRBJ2-2; D is unresolved. Germline V gene lookup returns CDR1 SNHLY and CDR2 FYNNEI. The CDR3 is 13 amino acids. The chain's CDR3 is CVSTLMNTGELFF. In nucleotides, the CDR3 is TGTGTCAGCACCCTCATGAACACCGGGGAGCTGTTTTTT.

As for this clonotype: Compared with germline, one end of the junction differs, possibly owing to a read error. The V gene is TRBV7-3, the J gene TRBJ1-6, with 8 bases lining up with TRBD1. CDR1 and CDR2 (germline): SGHTA, FQGTGA. The CDR3 loop spans 17 amino acids. CDR3 in amino acids: CASSLIGRGLSNSPLHF. Here the CDR3 DNA reads TGTGCCAGCAGCTTAATTGGCAGGGGGCTGTCGAATTCACCCCTCCATTTT. Full variable domain (remainder filled in from reference TRBV7-3 and TRBJ1-6): GAGVSQTPSNKVTEKGKYVELRCDPISGHTALYWYRQSLGQGPEFLIYFQGTGAADDSGLPNDRFFAVRPEGSVSTLKIQRTERGDSAVYLCASSLIGRGLSNSPLHFGNGTRLTVT.

This clonotype has at least ten counts. The V and J genes are TRBV7-9 and TRBJ2-3; 13 bases are shared with TRBD2. Germline V CDR1 and CDR2: SEHNR, FQNEAQ (reference sequence). Trimming at V came to 4 bases and at J to 2 bases, leaving 3 bases not matched to a gene. The CDR3 has 16 residues. CDR3 in DNA: TGTGCCAGCAGCTCCGGACTAGCGGGAGTCACAGATACGCAGTATTTT. Amino acid sequence: CASSSGLAGVTDTQYF.

This clonotype was counted at least ten times. The chain recombines TRBV7-9 with TRBJ1-2, with TRBD1 matching 10 bases. V trimming: 6 bases; J trimming: 8 bases; junction bases outside the gene matches: 15. The CDR3 has 16 amino acids. Per germline, CDR1 SEHNR and CDR2 FQNEAQ (reference sequence). In nucleotides, the CDR3 is TGTGCCAGCAGTTTTTATTCCGGGACAGGGGCGGGCGGCTACACCTTC. It is translated as CASSFYSGTGAGGYTF.

There are a few counts of this clonotype. The genes are TRBV4-3 and TRBJ2-2; no clear D. The germline V gene encodes CDR1 LGHNA and CDR2 YSLEER. The CDR3 sequence is 14 residues long. Deletions cut 0 bases from V and 7 bases from J, with 9 bases between. CDR3 sequence: CASSQDPHDGELFF. The CDR3 DNA reads TGCGCCAGCAGCCAAGATCCCCATGACGGGGAGCTGTTTTTT.

This clonotype was recorded many times. The chain couples TRBV7-3 to TRBJ1-1; D might be TRBD1 (5 bases). CDR3 size: 13 residues. Germline CDR1 SGHTA, CDR2 FQGTGA. V was pared by 2 bases and J by 7 bases, with 11 bases between. CDR3 loop: CASSLGGGVEAFF. CDR3 nucleotides: TGTGCCAGCAGCTTAGGGGGAGGAGTTGAAGCTTTCTTT.